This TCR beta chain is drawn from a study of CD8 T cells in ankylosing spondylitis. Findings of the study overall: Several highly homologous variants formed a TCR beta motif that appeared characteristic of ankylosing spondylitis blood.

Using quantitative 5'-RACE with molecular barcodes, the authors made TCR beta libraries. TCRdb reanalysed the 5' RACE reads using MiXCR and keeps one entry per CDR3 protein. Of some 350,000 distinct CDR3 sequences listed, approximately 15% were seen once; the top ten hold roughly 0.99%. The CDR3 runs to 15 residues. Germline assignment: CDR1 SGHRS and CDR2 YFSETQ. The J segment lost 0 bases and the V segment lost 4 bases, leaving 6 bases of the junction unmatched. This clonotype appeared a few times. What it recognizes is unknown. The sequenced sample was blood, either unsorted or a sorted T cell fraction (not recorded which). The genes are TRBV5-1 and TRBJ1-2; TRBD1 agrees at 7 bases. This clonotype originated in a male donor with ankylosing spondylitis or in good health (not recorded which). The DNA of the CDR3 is TGCGCCAGCAGCATCGACAGGGACTCTAACTATGGCTACACCTTC. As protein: CASSIDRDSNYGYTF.